Shown below are 25 T cell receptor beta chains from a single sample sequenced in a study of blood T cell repertoires in COVID-19. Only in-frame clones appear in the TCRdb table, and some are missing; sequencing was by immunoSEQ multiplex PCR. The sample records around 8,800 clones, 85% to 90% being singletons. Sequenced material: peripheral blood. The receptors were sampled from a man between 60 and 70 years old with acute or convalescent COVID-19.

The chain is built from TRBV20-1 and TRBJ1-2; possible D gene TRBD1, 5 bases. This CDR3 comprises 11 residues. Germline V lookup: CDR1 DFQATT, CDR2 SNEGSKA (reference sequence). This CDR3 reads CSFGGTWGYTF. The CDR3 coding sequence is TGCAGCTTTGGAGGGACGTGGGGCTACACCTTC.

The rearrangement links TRBV5-1 to TRBJ2-7; TRBD2 matches 13 bases. The CDR3 is 17 residues long. Germline assignment: CDR1 SGHRS and CDR2 YFSETQ. V gave up 2 bases and J gave up 3 bases; unmatched junction bases: 8. CDR3 protein: CASSFGTSGIILYEQYF. CDR3 DNA sequence: TGCGCCAGCAGCTTCGGGACTAGCGGGATAATTCTCTACGAGCAGTACTTC.

The CDR3 nucleotides are TGTGCCAGCAGCTCCTTGAGCTCTGGGGCCAACGTCCTGACTTTC. Residues: CASSSLSSGANVLTF. The chain recombines TRBV7-6 with TRBJ2-6, with D hard to call. This CDR3 is 15 amino acids long. Germline loops: CDR1 SGHVS, CDR2 FNYEAQ. Trimming removed 4 bases at V and 0 bases at J, with 7 bases between.

The V and J genes are TRBV7-9 and TRBJ1-4; weak D call: TRBD1 (5 bases). The CDR3 loop spans 14 amino acids. Germline V gives CDR1 SEHNR, CDR2 FQNEAQ (reference sequence). V was clipped by 6 bases and J by 10 bases, with 18 bases between them. The CDR3 DNA reads TGTGCCAGCAGTTTAACAGGAACTCTCGGAAAACTGTTTTTT. Translating it yields CASSLTGTLGKLFF.

Only one count was recorded for this clone. V usage is TRBV28 and J usage is TRBJ1-5; TRBD1 might be the D (6 bases). In germline, CDR1 is MDHEN, CDR2 SYDVKM. This CDR3 spans 15 amino acids. V was shortened by 6 bases and J by 2 bases, with 14 bases between the two germline ends. DNA of the CDR3: TGTGCCAGCAGATCACAGGGTTCAGGCAATCAGCCCCAGCATTTT. Amino acid sequence: CASRSQGSGNQPQHF.

This clone was recorded once. This chain connects TRBV30 to TRBJ2-3; D possibly corresponds to TRBD1 (5 bases). Trimming cost V 2 bases and J 5 bases, with 11 bases left between them. Per germline, CDR1 GTSNPN and CDR2 SVGIG (reference sequence). The CDR3 is 13 amino acids. The CDR3, as DNA: TGTGCCTGGAGTTGGGGCTCCGGAGATACGCAGTATTTT. Translating it yields CAWSWGSGDTQYF.

The chain employs TRBV24-1 and TRBJ2-5, with a possible D match to TRBD1 (9 bases). Germline lookup yields CDR1 KGHDR and CDR2 SFDVKD. The germline V and J ends were trimmed by 3 bases and 5 bases, with 24 bases remaining between them. CDR3 size: 18 residues. The chain's CDR3 is CATSDRTGEGLAWETQYF. The CDR3 DNA reads TGTGCCACCAGTGATCGGACAGGGGAAGGACTAGCTTGGGAGACCCAGTACTTC.

The rearrangement joins TRBV19 to TRBJ1-4, with 7 positions matching TRBD1. With V trimmed by 8 bases and J by 5 bases, 14 bases remained unmatched. This CDR3 is 16 amino acids long. Germline CDR1 and CDR2: LNHDA and SQIVND (reference sequence). Here the CDR3 reads CASGNLADRTNEKLFF. CDR3 nucleotides: TGTGCCAGTGGTAACCTCGCGGACAGGACGAATGAAAAACTGTTTTTT.

J is TRBJ2-1 and V is TRBV6-2 or TRBV6-3; 8 nucleotides match TRBD2. The CDR3 is 15 amino acids. Germline trimming cut 5 bases from V and 5 bases from J; bases unmatched to any gene: 8. In germline, CDR1 is MNHEY, CDR2 SVGEGT. As DNA, the CDR3 is TGTGCCAGCAGTAAAACTAGCGGACGAAACAATGAGCAGTTCTTC. Protein: CASSKTSGRNNEQFF.

The chain uses TRBV11-2 and TRBJ2-1; possibly TRBD2 for D (5 bases). The V end was cut by 2 bases, the J end by 4 bases, with 12 bases between. Per the germline V gene, CDR1 is SGHAT and CDR2 is FQNNGV. The CDR3 contains 15 residues. The CDR3 sequence: CASSLITGFYNEQFF. For the CDR3, the DNA is TGTGCCAGCAGCTTAATAACGGGATTTTACAATGAGCAGTTCTTC.

The chain links TRBV28 to TRBJ1-2; D ambiguous. The CDR3 is 15 amino acids. The germline V and J ends were trimmed by 1 base and 5 bases, with 14 bases remaining between them. Germline-derived CDR1 and CDR2 are MDHEN and SYDVKM. The CDR3: CASSLSPGTSYGYTF. CDR3 nucleotide sequence: TGTGCCAGCAGTTTATCCCCAGGTACTAGTTATGGCTACACCTTC.

The chain is built from TRBV7-8 and TRBJ1-2, with no clear D. V was cut by 4 bases and J by 4 bases, with 13 bases left in between. The V gene's germline CDR1 is SGHVS and CDR2 FQNEAQ. The CDR3 loop spans 14 amino acids. The CDR3 coding sequence is TGTGCCAGCAGCTATGGACTCGTACTCTATGGCTACACCTTC. Its protein product is CASSYGLVLYGYTF.

The rearrangement uses TRBV9 and TRBJ2-3; D gene unclear. Per the germline V gene, CDR1 is SGDLS and CDR2 is YYNGEE. The CDR3 spans 12 residues. Trimming removed 2 bases from V and 5 bases from J, with 6 bases in between. CDR3 bases: TGTGCCAGCAGCGTGTCCCGAGATACGCAGTATTTT. Protein: CASSVSRDTQYF.

V is TRBV28 and J is TRBJ2-2; 10 nucleotides agree with TRBD1. The CDR3 sequence is 18 residues long. CDR1 MDHEN and CDR2 SYDVKM come from the germline V gene. The J segment lost 4 bases and the V segment lost 5 bases, leaving 13 bases of the junction unmatched. CDR3 sequence: CASSPDKKGQGLTGELFF. The CDR3 DNA follows: TGTGCCAGCAGTCCCGACAAGAAGGGACAGGGGCTCACCGGGGAGCTGTTTTTT.

The CDR3 nucleotides read TGTGCCAGCAGTAAGACAGGGTCCCGCAATCAGCCCCAGCATTTT. It specifies CASSKTGSRNQPQHF. The chain carries TRBV28 and TRBJ1-5, with 7 bases identical to TRBD1. Germline CDR1 reads MDHEN; CDR2 reads SYDVKM. Trimming removed 5 bases from V and 2 bases from J; junction bases left unmatched: 6. The CDR3 loop spans 15 amino acids.

The chain uses TRBV6-5 and TRBJ2-7; the D gene is possibly TRBD2 (7 bases). Germline-derived CDR1 and CDR2 are MNHEY and SVGAGI. This CDR3 contains 14 residues. Trimming cost V 7 bases and J 5 bases, with 18 bases left between them. CDR3 DNA: TGTGCCAGCACCCTCTCGGGGGGCCGGGACGAGCAGTACTTC. Protein product: CASTLSGGRDEQYF.

This clone was counted once. This chain links TRBV2 with TRBJ2-7, with D possibly matching TRBD2 (5 bases). Trimming left V 6 bases short and J 3 bases short, with 15 bases between. CDR3 length: 14 residues. CDR1 is SNHLY, CDR2 FYNNEI, per germline. The chain's CDR3 is CASSPDHEGYEQYV. CDR3 DNA: TGTGCCAGCAGCCCCGATCATGAGGGCTACGAGCAGTACGTC.

There are a few counts of this clone. The chain employs TRBV5-1 and TRBJ1-1; a weak D match, TRBD1 (5 bases). V was trimmed by 0 bases and J by 2 bases, leaving 8 bases between them. CDR3 length: 14 amino acids. Germline V gene lookup returns CDR1 SGHRS and CDR2 YFSETQ. The CDR3, as DNA: TGCGCCAGCAGCTTGGTAGACAGTAACACTGAAGCTTTCTTT. This encodes CASSLVDSNTEAFF. Variable domain in full (rest from reference TRBV5-1 and TRBJ1-1): KAGVTQTPRYLIKTRGQQVTLSCSPISGHRSVSWYQQTPGQGLQFLFEYFSETQRNKGNFPGRFSGRQFSNSRSEMNVSTLELGDSALYLCASSLVDSNTEAFFGQGTRLTVV.

This clone was seen just once. The rearrangement joins TRBV6-5 to TRBJ2-7; D possibly corresponds to TRBD1 (6 bases). The germline gives CDR1 MNHEY, CDR2 SVGAGI. V dropped 0 bases and J dropped 2 bases, with 8 bases sitting between them. This CDR3 has 14 residues. The CDR3 reads CASSYSGGPYEQYF. The CDR3 DNA follows: TGTGCCAGCAGTTACTCAGGGGGACCCTACGAGCAGTACTTC.

J is TRBJ2-1 and V is TRBV7-2, with TRBD2 identical over 12 bases. The CDR3 totals 17 residues. V was pared by 2 bases and J by 2 bases, with 4 bases of the junction left unmatched. In germline, CDR1 is SGHTA, CDR2 FQGNSA. The CDR3 region has the DNA TGTGCCAGCAGCTTACCGACTAGCGGGAGAGCCTACAATGAGCAGTTCTTC. Its translation: CASSLPTSGRAYNEQFF.

The chain is built from TRBV5-1 and TRBJ1-1; D is unresolved. Between the trimmed V and J ends, which lost 0 bases and 3 bases, there was a span of 9 bases. The CDR3 loop spans 14 amino acids. The germline gives CDR1 SGHRS, CDR2 YFSETQ. CDR3 coding DNA: TGCGCCAGCAGCTTGGGGTCGGGTTACACTGAAGCTTTCTTT. It translates to CASSLGSGYTEAFF.

Details on this clone: Since a much larger clone is just one base distant, this may be a read error. Other DNA sequences in the same sample also yield this CDR3. J is TRBJ2-7 and V is TRBV5-6; 9 bases agree with TRBD1. Germline lookup yields CDR1 SGHDT and CDR2 YYEEEE. J was trimmed by 2 bases and V by 0 bases; bases with no gene match: 6. This CDR3 is built from 16 residues. The CDR3 nucleotides read TGTGCCAGCAGCTTGGAAGTGGGACAGGGAACCTACGAGCAGTACTTC. Translated: CASSLEVGQGTYEQYF.

The V call is TRBV5-1, the J call TRBJ1-2; the D gene is possibly TRBD1 (6 bases). V lost 0 bases, J lost 7 bases, and 10 bases lay in between. CDR3 length equals 13 residues. Germline CDR1 and CDR2: SGHRS and YFSETQ. In DNA form, the CDR3 reads TGCGCCAGCAGCTTGGAAGGGGGAGTTGGCTACACCTTC. This codes for CASSLEGGVGYTF.

A single count supports this clone. The chain recombines TRBV15 with TRBJ2-5; D uncertain. The CDR3 totals 13 residues. Germline CDR1 LNHNV, CDR2 YYDKDF (reference sequence). V was shortened by 1 base and J by 1 base, with 4 bases between the two germline ends. CDR3 region: CATSRGAQETQYF. The CDR3 DNA sequence: TGTGCCACCAGCAGAGGAGCCCAAGAGACCCAGTACTTC.

The chain uses TRBV18 and TRBJ1-5; D call uncertain. The V end was cut by 6 bases, the J end by 6 bases, with 9 bases between. Germline-derived CDR1 and CDR2 are KGHSH and LQKENI. CDR3 length: 12 residues. The CDR3 spells CASSSSGQPQHF. CDR3 DNA: TGTGCCAGCTCGTCCTCGGGTCAGCCCCAGCATTTT.